This TCR beta chain was sequenced in a study of OX40 agonist ivuxolimab in advanced cancers. Produced via immunoSEQ multiplex PCR; TCRdb's table is partial and in-frame only. The sample gives 90,000 to 95,000 clones, 80% to 90% of which show up once; approximately 1.2% is in the top ten. Patients were ineligible given autoimmune disease history or systemic immunosuppression. Sequences were derived from CD4+ or CD8+ T cells sorted from blood, sampled in a trial of the OX40 agonist ivuxolimab. The TCR comes from an adult with an advanced solid tumor such as melanoma, head and neck, liver or kidney cancer.

In DNA form, the CDR3 reads TGTGCCAGCAGCTTAGTAGCGGGGGGTTCCAAAAACATTCAGTACTTC. Residues: CASSLVAGGSKNIQYF. The chain uses TRBV7-2 and TRBJ2-4, with TRBD2 identical over 10 bases. After removal of 1 base from V and 2 bases from J, the junction contained 2 bases not matched to a gene. Germline CDR1 reads SGHTA; CDR2 reads FQGNSA. This CDR3 is 16 amino acids long.